A selection of T cell receptor beta chains follows, all from one sample in a study of early T cells in non-severe SARS-CoV-2 infection. TCRdb processed the 5' RACE reads anew with MiXCR; each CDR3 protein has one entry. The sample contains over 85,000 distinct CDR3 sequences, approximately 17% of which appear only once. Material for sequencing was whole blood. The receptors shown here come from an adult who was a healthcare worker with PCR-confirmed SARS-CoV-2 infection or an uninfected control (not recorded which). Each CDR3 is given with its conserved first and last residue. Each record gives: D gene, clone size, J gene, V gene, CDR3 DNA, CDR3 protein. The D gene is left open where the match is weak. Only some rows state a clone size, as once, few, many or a class for expanded clones.

D: NA
size: NA
J: TRBJ1-6
V: TRBV27
DNA: TGTGCCAGCACTCAGACAGGATATAATTCACCCCACCACTTT
CDR3: CASTQTGYNSPHHF

D: TRBD1
size: many
J: TRBJ2-7
V: TRBV4-2
DNA: TGTGCCAGCAGCAGCCGACAGGGCGAATTCTACGAGCAGTACTTC
CDR3: CASSSRQGEFYEQYF

D: NA
size: NA
J: TRBJ2-1
V: TRBV11-3
DNA: TGTGCCAGCAGCTTAAGCCCGTACAATGAGCAGTTCTTC
CDR3: CASSLSPYNEQFF

D: NA
size: few
J: TRBJ2-2
V: TRBV7-9
DNA: TGTGCCAGCAGCTTGGCCTATGCGAACACCGGGGAGCTGTTTTTT
CDR3: CASSLAYANTGELFF

D: TRBD1
size: few
J: TRBJ1-1
V: TRBV12-5
DNA: TGTGCTAGTGGTTTGGTCCGTTCCGGGACAGATAACACTGAAGCTTTCTTT
CDR3: CASGLVRSGTDNTEAFF

D: NA
size: NA
J: TRBJ1-1
V: TRBV20-1
DNA: TGCAGTGCCCCTCCGGGAGCGATGAACACTGAAGCTTTCTTT
CDR3: CSAPPGAMNTEAFF

D: NA
size: few
J: TRBJ1-1
V: TRBV20-1
DNA: TGCAGTGCTAACCTAGTGGGTCGGGGAGCTTTCTTT
CDR3: CSANLVGRGAFF

D: TRBD1
size: many
J: TRBJ1-2
V: TRBV6-2/TRBV6-3
DNA: TGTGCCAGCAGTCCCCCCGGGACAGGGAATGGCTACACCTTC
CDR3: CASSPPGTGNGYTF

D: NA
size: NA
J: TRBJ1-2
V: TRBV6-2/TRBV6-3
DNA: TGTGCCAGCAGTTACGCCAGCTCCTATGGCTACACCTTC
CDR3: CASSYASSYGYTF

D: TRBD2
size: NA
J: TRBJ2-7
V: TRBV6-5
DNA: TGTGCCAGCAGCCCCGGGGGGGGCGACCGGGTCGAGCAGTACTTC
CDR3: CASSPGGGDRVEQYF

D: NA
size: few
J: TRBJ2-7
V: TRBV7-2
DNA: TGTGCCAGCAGCTCCTCCGGCGAGCAGTACTTC
CDR3: CASSSSGEQYF